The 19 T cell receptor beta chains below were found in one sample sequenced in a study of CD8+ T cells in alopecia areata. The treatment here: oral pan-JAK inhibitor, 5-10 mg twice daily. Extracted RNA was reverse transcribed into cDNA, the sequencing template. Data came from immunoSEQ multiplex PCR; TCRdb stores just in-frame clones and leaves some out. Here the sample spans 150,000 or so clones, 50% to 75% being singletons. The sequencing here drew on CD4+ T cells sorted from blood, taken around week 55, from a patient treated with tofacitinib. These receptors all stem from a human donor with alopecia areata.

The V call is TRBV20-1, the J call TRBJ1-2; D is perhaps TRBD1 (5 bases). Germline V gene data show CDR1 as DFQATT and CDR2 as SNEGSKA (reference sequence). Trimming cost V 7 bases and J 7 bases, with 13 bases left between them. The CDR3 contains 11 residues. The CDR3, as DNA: TGCAGTGGCCCCGGGACGGGTGGCTACACCTTC. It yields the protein CSGPGTGGYTF.

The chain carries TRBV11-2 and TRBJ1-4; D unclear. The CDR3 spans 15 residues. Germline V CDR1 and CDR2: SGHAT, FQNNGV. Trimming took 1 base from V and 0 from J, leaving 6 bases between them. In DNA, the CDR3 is TGTGCCAGCAGCTTAGGAACGACAACTAATGAAAAACTGTTTTTT. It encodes CASSLGTTTNEKLFF.

The CDR3 reads CASSSASPLDEQFF. The CDR3, as DNA: TGTGCCAGCAGCTCGGCTAGCCCACTCGATGAGCAGTTCTTC. The chain couples TRBV11-3 to TRBJ2-1; TRBD2 might be the D (5 bases). V gave up 4 bases and J gave up 8 bases, with 15 bases separating them. This CDR3 is 14 amino acids long. The V gene's germline CDR1 is SGHNT and CDR2 YENEEA.

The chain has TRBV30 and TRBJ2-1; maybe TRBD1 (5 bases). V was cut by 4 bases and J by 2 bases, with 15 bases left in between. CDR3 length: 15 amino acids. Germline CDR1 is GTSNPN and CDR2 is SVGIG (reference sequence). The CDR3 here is CAWTPRGKAYNEQFF. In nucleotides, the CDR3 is TGTGCCTGGACTCCAAGGGGTAAGGCCTACAATGAGCAGTTCTTC.

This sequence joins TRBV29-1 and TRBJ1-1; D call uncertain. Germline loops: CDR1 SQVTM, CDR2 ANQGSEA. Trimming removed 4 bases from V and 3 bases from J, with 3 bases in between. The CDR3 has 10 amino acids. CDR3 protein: CSVADTEAFF. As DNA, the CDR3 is TGCAGCGTTGCCGACACTGAAGCTTTCTTT. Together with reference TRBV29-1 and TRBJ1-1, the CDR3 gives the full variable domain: SAVISQKPSRDICQRGTSLTIQCQVDSQVTMMFWYRQQPGQSLTLIATANQGSEATYESGFVIDKFPISRPNLTFSTLTVSNMSPEDSSIYLCSVADTEAFFGQGTRLTVV.

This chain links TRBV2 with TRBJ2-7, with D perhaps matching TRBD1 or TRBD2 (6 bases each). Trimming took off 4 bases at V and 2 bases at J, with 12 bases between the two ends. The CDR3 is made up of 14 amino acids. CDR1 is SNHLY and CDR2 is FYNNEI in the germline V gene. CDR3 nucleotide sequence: TGTGCCAGCAGTGTAGGAAGGGGGGCCTACGAGCAGTACTTC. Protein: CASSVGRGAYEQYF.

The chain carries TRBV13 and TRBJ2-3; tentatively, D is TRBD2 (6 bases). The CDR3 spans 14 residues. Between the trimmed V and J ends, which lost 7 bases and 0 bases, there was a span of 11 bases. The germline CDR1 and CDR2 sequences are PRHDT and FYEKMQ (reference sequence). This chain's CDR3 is CASKLGTSTDTQYF. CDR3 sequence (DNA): TGTGCCAGCAAGCTTGGGACTAGCACAGATACGCAGTATTTT. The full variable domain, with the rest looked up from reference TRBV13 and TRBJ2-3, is AAGVIQSPRHLIKEKRETATLKCYPIPRHDTVYWYQQGPGQDPQFLISFYEKMQSDKGSIPDRFSAQQFSDYHSELNMSSLELGDSALYFCASKLGTSTDTQYFGPGTRLTVL.

The CDR3 DNA follows: TGTGCCTGGAGTGCCTCCTCCCAGGCCCAGCATTTT. Protein product: CAWSASSQAQHF. This chain uses TRBV30 with TRBJ1-5; D is unresolved. Trimming pared 1 base from V and 11 bases from J, leaving 12 bases between. Germline-derived CDR1 and CDR2 are GTSNPN and SVGIG (reference sequence). The CDR3 runs to 12 residues.

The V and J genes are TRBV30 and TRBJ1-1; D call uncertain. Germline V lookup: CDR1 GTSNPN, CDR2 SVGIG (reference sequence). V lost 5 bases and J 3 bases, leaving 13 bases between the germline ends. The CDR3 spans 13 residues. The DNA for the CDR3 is TGTGCCTGGGTTGGGGTCCGGGACACTGAAGCTTTCTTT. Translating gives CAWVGVRDTEAFF.

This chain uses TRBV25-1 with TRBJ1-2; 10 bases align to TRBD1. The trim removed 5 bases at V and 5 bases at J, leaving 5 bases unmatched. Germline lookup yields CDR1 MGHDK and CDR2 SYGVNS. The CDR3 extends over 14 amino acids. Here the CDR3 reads CASSSLDRGYGYTF. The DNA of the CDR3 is TGTGCCAGCAGTAGCTTGGACAGGGGGTATGGCTACACCTTC.

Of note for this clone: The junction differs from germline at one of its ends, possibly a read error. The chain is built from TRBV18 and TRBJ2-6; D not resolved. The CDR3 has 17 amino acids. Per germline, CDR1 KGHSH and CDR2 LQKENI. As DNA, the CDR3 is TGTGCCAGCTCACCGCGGACCTCCGGGTCTGAGGCCAACGTCCTGACTTTC. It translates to CASSPRTSGSEANVLTF. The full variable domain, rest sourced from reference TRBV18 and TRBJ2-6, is NAGVMQNPRHLVRRRGQEARLRCSPMKGHSHVYWYRQLPEEGLKFMVYLQKENIIDESGMPKERFSAEFPKEGPSILRIQQVVRGDSAAYFCASSPRTSGSEANVLTFGAGSRLTVL.

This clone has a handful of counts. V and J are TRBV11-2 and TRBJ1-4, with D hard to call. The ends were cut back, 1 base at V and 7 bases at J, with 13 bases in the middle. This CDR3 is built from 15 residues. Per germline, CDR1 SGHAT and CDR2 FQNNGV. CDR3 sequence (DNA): TGTGCCAGCAGCTTAGTAGGGCAAATTGGTGAAAAACTGTTTTTT. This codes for CASSLVGQIGEKLFF.

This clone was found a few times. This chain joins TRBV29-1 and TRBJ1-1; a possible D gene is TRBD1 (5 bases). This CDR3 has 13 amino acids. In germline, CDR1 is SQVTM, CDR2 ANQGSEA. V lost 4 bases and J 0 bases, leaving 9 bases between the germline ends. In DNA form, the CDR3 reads TGCAGCGTTGGGGAGACAGTGAACACTGAAGCTTTCTTT. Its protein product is CSVGETVNTEAFF.

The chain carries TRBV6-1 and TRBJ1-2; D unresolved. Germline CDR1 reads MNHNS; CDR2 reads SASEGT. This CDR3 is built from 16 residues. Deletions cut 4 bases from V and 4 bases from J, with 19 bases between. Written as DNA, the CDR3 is TGTGCCAGCAGTGGCCTCGGGAGTGGAACGGGCTATGGCTACACCTTC. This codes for CASSGLGSGTGYGYTF.

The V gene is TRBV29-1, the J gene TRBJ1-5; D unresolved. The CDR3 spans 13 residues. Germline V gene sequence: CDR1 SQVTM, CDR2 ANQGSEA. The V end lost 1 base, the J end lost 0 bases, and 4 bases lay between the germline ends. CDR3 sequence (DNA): TGCAGCGTTGAAGTGGATAGCAATCAGCCCCAGCATTTT. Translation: CSVEVDSNQPQHF.

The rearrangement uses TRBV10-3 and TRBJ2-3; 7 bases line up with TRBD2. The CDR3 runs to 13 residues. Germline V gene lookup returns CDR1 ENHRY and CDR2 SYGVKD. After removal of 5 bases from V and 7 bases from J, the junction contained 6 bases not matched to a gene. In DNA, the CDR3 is TGTGCCATCAGTTCCTCAGCGGGGAATACGCAGTATTTT. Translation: CAISSSAGNTQYF.

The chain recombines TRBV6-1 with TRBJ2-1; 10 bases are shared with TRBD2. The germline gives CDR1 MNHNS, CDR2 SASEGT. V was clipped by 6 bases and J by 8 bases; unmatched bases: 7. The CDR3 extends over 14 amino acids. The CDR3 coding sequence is TGTGCCAGCAGATCGGGACTAGCGAGCTATGAGCAGTTCTTC. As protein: CASRSGLASYEQFF.

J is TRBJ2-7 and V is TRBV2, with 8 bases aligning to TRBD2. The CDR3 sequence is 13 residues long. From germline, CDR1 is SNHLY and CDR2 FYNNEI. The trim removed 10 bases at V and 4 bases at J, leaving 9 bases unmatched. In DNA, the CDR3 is TGTGCCACCTCTGGGACGGGAGGGTACGAGCAGTACTTC. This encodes CATSGTGGYEQYF.

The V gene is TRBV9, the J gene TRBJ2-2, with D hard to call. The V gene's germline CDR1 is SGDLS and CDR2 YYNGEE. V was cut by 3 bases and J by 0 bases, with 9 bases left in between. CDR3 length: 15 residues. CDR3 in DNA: TGTGCCAGCAGCGGACTTCCAACGAACACCGGGGAGCTGTTTTTT. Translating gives CASSGLPTNTGELFF.